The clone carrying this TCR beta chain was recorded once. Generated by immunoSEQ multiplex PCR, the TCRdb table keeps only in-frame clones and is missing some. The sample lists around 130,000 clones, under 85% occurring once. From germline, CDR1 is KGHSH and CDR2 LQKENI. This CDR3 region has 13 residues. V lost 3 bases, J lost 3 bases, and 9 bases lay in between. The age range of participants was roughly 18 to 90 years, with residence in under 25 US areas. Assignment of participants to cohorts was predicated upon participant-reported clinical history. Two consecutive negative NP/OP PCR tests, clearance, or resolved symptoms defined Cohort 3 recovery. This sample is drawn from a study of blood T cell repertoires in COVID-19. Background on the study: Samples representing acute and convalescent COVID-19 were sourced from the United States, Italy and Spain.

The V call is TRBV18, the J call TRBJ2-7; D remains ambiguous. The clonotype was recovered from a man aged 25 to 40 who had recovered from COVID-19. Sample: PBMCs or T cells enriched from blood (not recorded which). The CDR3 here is CASSPHLDYEQYV. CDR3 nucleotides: TGTGCCAGCTCACCCCATCTAGACTACGAGCAGTACGTC.